One sample yielded the 26 T cell receptor beta chains listed below, sequenced in a study of OX40 agonist ivuxolimab in advanced cancers. Profiling relied on immunoSEQ multiplex PCR, and the TCRdb table lists in-frame clones only, not all of them. The table lists some 49,000 clones, around 79% of them singletons. The starting material was CD4+ or CD8+ T cells sorted from blood, obtained in a trial of the OX40 agonist ivuxolimab. The origin of the receptors is an adult with an advanced solid tumor such as melanoma, head and neck, liver or kidney cancer.

The genes are TRBV7-8 and TRBJ2-3; 9 nucleotides agree with TRBD2. Germline V gene sequence: CDR1 SGHVS, CDR2 FQNEAQ. Losses at the gene ends were 2 bases for V and 2 bases for J; bases not matched to a gene: 11. The CDR3 consists of 18 residues. Here the CDR3 reads CASSLLGGGRADTDTQYF. DNA of the CDR3: TGTGCCAGCAGCTTACTCGGCGGCGGGAGGGCCGACACAGATACGCAGTATTTT.

The CDR3: CASSGLAGREQYF. The CDR3 DNA reads TGCGCCAGCAGCGGGCTAGCGGGAAGGGAGCAGTACTTC. The V gene is TRBV5-1, the J gene TRBJ2-7, with 9 bases that match TRBD2. V shed 4 bases, J shed 7 bases, and the junction held 6 bases outside the gene matches. This CDR3 is built from 13 residues. Germline CDR1 is SGHRS and CDR2 is YFSETQ.

The rearrangement uses TRBV5-1 and TRBJ2-2; either TRBD1 or TRBD2 may fit D (6 bases each). Germline V CDR1 and CDR2: SGHRS, YFSETQ. Trimming took off 0 bases at V and 3 bases at J, with 12 bases between the two ends. CDR3 size: 16 residues. CDR3 sequence: CASSLEGGVDTGELFF. The CDR3 region has the DNA TGCGCCAGCAGCTTGGAGGGGGGAGTCGACACCGGGGAGCTGTTTTTT.

V is TRBV14 and J is TRBJ1-3; the match to TRBD1 covers 7 bases. V gave up 3 bases and J gave up 1 base; unmatched junction bases: 3. The CDR3 runs 15 residues. Germline values: CDR1 SGHDN, CDR2 FVKESK. For the CDR3, the DNA is TGTGCCAGCAGCCATAACAGGGGTTCTGGAAACACCATATATTTT. This encodes CASSHNRGSGNTIYF.

This clone was seen a single time. The chain joins TRBV6-6 to TRBJ1-4, with TRBD1 matching over 7 bases. Trimming at V came to 5 bases and at J to 8 bases, leaving 8 bases not matched to a gene. The CDR3 totals 14 residues. CDR1 and CDR2 from the germline V gene are MNHNY and SVGAGI (reference sequence). The DNA for the CDR3 is TGTGCCAGCAGTGGAGCAGGGGGGGAGGAAAAACTGTTTTTT. Its translation: CASSGAGGEEKLFF.

V gene TRBV7-8 combines with J gene TRBJ1-3; D is ambiguous. The germline CDR1 and CDR2 sequences are SGHVS and FQNEAQ. Trimming left V 4 bases short and J 0 bases short, with 25 bases between. The CDR3 totals 20 residues. The DNA for the CDR3 is TGTGCCAGCAGCTCGCGCCCCGCCTCCATAACGAAGATCTCTGGAAACACCATATATTTT. Amino acid sequence: CASSSRPASITKISGNTIYF.

The rearrangement joins TRBV2 to TRBJ2-5; D call uncertain. The last part of the DNA fits TRBJ2-7 better; the J call may be wrong. CDR3 size: 14 residues. The V gene's germline CDR1 is SNHLY and CDR2 FYNNEI. CDR3 residues: CASSGGVIPYEQYF. The CDR3 DNA reads TGTGCCAGCAGTGGTGGCGTAATACCTTACGAGCAGTACTTC.

V is TRBV5-1 and J is TRBJ1-2; D is unclear. With 0 bases removed from V and 0 bases from J, the gap between germline ends came to 3 bases. The CDR3 is 13 amino acids. From germline, CDR1 is SGHRS and CDR2 YFSETQ. CDR3 DNA sequence: TGCGCCAGCAGCTTGGGGGCTAACTATGGCTACACCTTC. This translates into CASSLGANYGYTF.

The chain uses TRBV5-1 and TRBJ2-1, with TRBD2 identical over 8 bases. The CDR3 is 13 residues long. Trimming at V came to 5 bases and at J to 9 bases, leaving 7 bases not matched to a gene. Germline V gives CDR1 SGHRS, CDR2 YFSETQ. CDR3: CASREREYGEQFF. CDR3 DNA: TGCGCCAGCAGAGAGCGGGAGTACGGTGAGCAGTTCTTC.

The chain joins TRBV7-9 to TRBJ2-3; a weak D match, TRBD1 (6 bases). The length of the CDR3 is 17 residues. V lost 5 bases, J lost 1 base, and 19 bases lay in between. Germline CDR1 SEHNR, CDR2 FQNEAQ (reference sequence). The chain's CDR3 is CASSAYRDTTGTDTQYF. The CDR3 DNA sequence: TGTGCCAGCAGCGCCTACCGGGACACCACGGGCACAGATACGCAGTATTTT.

The chain employs TRBV4-3 and TRBJ2-7; D is unresolved. CDR1 is LGHNA, CDR2 YSLEER, per germline. The CDR3 extends over 14 amino acids. With 4 bases removed from V and 7 bases from J, the gap between germline ends came to 17 bases. The CDR3 DNA reads as TGCGCCAGCAGCCCACCACTACGATCACAAGAGCAGTACTTC. It translates to CASSPPLRSQEQYF.

The CDR3 sequence: CASSESRGGTGNGYTF. CDR3 nucleotides: TGTGCCAGCAGTGAATCGAGAGGGGGGACAGGGAATGGCTACACCTTC. The chain employs TRBV2 and TRBJ1-2, with TRBD1 matching over 9 bases. With 2 bases clipped from V and 6 bases from J, the junction kept 10 bases outside the gene matches. The CDR3 extends over 16 amino acids. CDR1 SNHLY and CDR2 FYNNEI come from the germline V gene.

This chain links TRBV5-4 with TRBJ1-3; D is possibly TRBD1 (5 bases). Deletions cut 0 bases from V and 0 bases from J, with 19 bases between. This CDR3 is built from 19 residues. Germline V gene sequence: CDR1 SGHNT, CDR2 YYREEE (reference sequence). CDR3 sequence: CASSLAQAGSFGSGNTIYF. The CDR3 coding sequence is TGTGCCAGCAGCTTGGCACAGGCGGGATCCTTTGGCTCTGGAAACACCATATATTTT.

This clone was detected once. The V gene is TRBV2, the J gene TRBJ2-1; 10 nucleotides line up with TRBD2. With 4 bases clipped from V and 4 bases from J, the junction kept 4 bases outside the gene matches. The CDR3 length is 15 residues. Germline V CDR1 and CDR2: SNHLY, FYNNEI. CDR3 DNA sequence: TGTGCCAGCAGTGGGACTAGCGGAGCGTACAATGAGCAGTTCTTC. This gives the protein CASSGTSGAYNEQFF.

The chain combines TRBV4-1 with TRBJ2-3; D gene uncertain. Trimming took off 3 bases at V and 4 bases at J, with 14 bases between the two ends. The germline V gene has CDR1 MGHRA and CDR2 YSYEKL. The CDR3 is made up of 15 amino acids. CDR3: CASSHGRFGADTQYF. The DNA for the CDR3 is TGCGCCAGCAGCCATGGACGGTTTGGGGCAGATACGCAGTATTTT.

The chain has TRBV4-3 and TRBJ2-2; no firm D call. This CDR3 is 17 amino acids long. The V gene's germline CDR1 is LGHNA and CDR2 YSLEER. V was shortened by 0 bases and J by 5 bases, with 16 bases between the two germline ends. The CDR3 DNA reads TGCGCCAGCAGCCAAGAACTGGAGTTAATGAGAACCGGGGAGCTGTTTTTT. Translating it yields CASSQELELMRTGELFF.

The chain employs TRBV7-8 and TRBJ1-3; no reliable D call. The CDR3 is 15 residues long. Looked up from germline, CDR1 is SGHVS and CDR2 is FQNEAQ. Trimming took off 5 bases at V and 0 bases at J, with 11 bases between the two ends. CDR3 amino acids: CASSPRWGSGNTIYF. The CDR3 nucleotides read TGTGCCAGCAGCCCCCGGTGGGGCTCTGGAAACACCATATATTTT.

This clone was seen a handful of times. This chain connects TRBV25-1 to TRBJ2-6; D is uncertain. The CDR3 totals 13 residues. V was clipped by 8 bases and J by 2 bases, with 7 bases between them. Per germline, CDR1 MGHDK and CDR2 SYGVNS. CDR3 region: CASEDPGANVLTF. CDR3 DNA sequence: TGTGCCAGCGAGGATCCTGGGGCCAACGTCCTGACTTTC.

The CDR3 loop is CASSLVRGVGYNEQFF. The CDR3 DNA follows: TGTGCCAGCAGCTTGGTTCGGGGGGTGGGCTACAATGAGCAGTTCTTC. This chain links TRBV5-4 with TRBJ2-1; 7 bases are shared with TRBD2. The ends lost 0 bases at V and 3 bases at J; junction bases unmatched: 6. Germline values: CDR1 SGHNT, CDR2 YYREEE (reference sequence). This CDR3 spans 16 amino acids.

The chain joins TRBV5-6 to TRBJ1-2; 7 bases align to TRBD1. The V segment lost 6 bases and the J segment 4 bases; nucleotides outside the gene matches: 6. The germline CDR1 and CDR2 sequences are SGHDT and YYEEEE. The CDR3 has 13 amino acids. The CDR3 DNA is TGTGCCAGCACCCCGGACAGGTCCTATGGCTACACCTTC. It is translated as CASTPDRSYGYTF.

The chain couples TRBV6-5 to TRBJ1-2; tentative D call: TRBD1 (6 bases). V lost 10 bases to trimming and J lost 2 bases, with 20 bases between them. The CDR3 loop spans 15 amino acids. In germline, CDR1 is MNHEY, CDR2 SVGAGI. The CDR3 reads CATSPQGFSNYGYTF. The CDR3 DNA is TGTGCCACCTCCCCTCAGGGGTTCTCGAACTATGGCTACACCTTC.

The rearrangement uses TRBV5-1 and TRBJ2-2; 8 bases align to TRBD1. The CDR3 loop spans 16 amino acids. Losses at the gene ends were 1 base for V and 6 bases for J; bases not matched to a gene: 8. Germline CDR1 is SGHRS and CDR2 is YFSETQ. The CDR3 DNA reads TGCGCCAGCAGCTTGCGGGACAGGAGTCGACCCGGGGAGCTGTTTTTT. Translating gives CASSLRDRSRPGELFF.

This chain uses TRBV9 with TRBJ2-7, with 9 positions matching TRBD1. J lost 7 bases, V lost 0 bases, and 8 bases had no gene match. The CDR3 is made up of 15 amino acids. Germline V gives CDR1 SGDLS, CDR2 YYNGEE. In DNA form, the CDR3 reads TGTGCCAGCAGCGTAGGTCGGACAGGGGTTGGGGAGCAGTACTTC. Residues: CASSVGRTGVGEQYF.

The CDR3 sequence: CASSFRTGADTIYF. The CDR3 DNA sequence: TGTGCCAGCAGCTTCCGGACAGGGGCAGACACCATATATTTT. The V and J genes are TRBV9 and TRBJ1-3, with 9 nucleotides matching TRBD1. Germline-derived CDR1 and CDR2 are SGDLS and YYNGEE. V was clipped by 4 bases and J by 8 bases; unmatched bases: 7. CDR3 length equals 14 residues.

The chain carries TRBV7-2 and TRBJ1-4; 9 bases align to TRBD1. Germline trimming cut 1 base from V and 6 bases from J; bases unmatched to any gene: 6. This CDR3 has 16 residues. Looked up from germline, CDR1 is SGHTA and CDR2 is FQGNSA. CDR3 amino acids: CASSLDSRTGDEKLFF. Written as DNA, the CDR3 is TGTGCCAGCAGCTTAGATTCCAGGACAGGGGATGAAAAACTGTTTTTT.

This clone has only a few counts. V and J are TRBV7-9 and TRBJ1-2; the D gene is possibly TRBD1 (6 bases). Germline values: CDR1 SEHNR, CDR2 FQNEAQ (reference sequence). The CDR3 has 13 amino acids. Trimming pared 2 bases from V and 6 bases from J, leaving 10 bases between. The CDR3 DNA is TGTGCCAGCAGCTTAAACAGGGTTGATGGCTACACCTTC. This encodes CASSLNRVDGYTF.